The 10 T cell receptor beta chains below all came from one sample that was sequenced in a study of T-cell memory formation after mild COVID-19. TCRdb ran MiXCR on the 5' RACE reads and lists one entry per CDR3 protein. The profile covers 110,000 or so distinct CDR3 sequences, with roughly 19% appearing a single time and approximately 5.5% taken by the ten largest. The sequenced sample was PBMCs or a T cell subset sorted from them (not recorded which). The receptors here all came from a man between 18 and 29 years old who had mild COVID-19 (a few samples of this study predate the infection). Cell type and time point are not known.

The gene calls are TRBV2 and TRBJ1-2, with a tentative D call TRBD1 (6 bases). The CDR3 contains 11 residues. Germline CDR1 and CDR2: SNHLY and FYNNEI. V dropped 7 bases and J dropped 3 bases, with 6 bases sitting between them. The CDR3 here is CASNRDYGYTF. The CDR3 region has the DNA TGTGCCAGCAACAGGGACTATGGCTACACCTTC.

DNA for the CDR3: TGTGCCAGCATCAGGGGGACGAACACCGGGGAGCTGTTTTTT. Its translation: CASIRGTNTGELFF. V gene TRBV12-3 or TRBV12-4 combines with J gene TRBJ2-2, with 7 bases matching TRBD1. V was pared by 7 bases and J by 0 bases, with 2 bases of the junction left unmatched. The length of the CDR3 is 14 residues.

This chain links TRBV29-1 with TRBJ2-1; TRBD2 might be the D (6 bases). This CDR3 comprises 14 residues. Trimming pared 4 bases from V and 9 bases from J, leaving 19 bases between. Germline CDR1 SQVTM, CDR2 ANQGSEA. In nucleotides, the CDR3 is TGCAGCGTTGGAGTCCGGGGGTCCCTGCCTGAGCAGTTCTTC. As protein: CSVGVRGSLPEQFF.

This clonotype occurred a few times. The J gene is TRBJ1-1, the V gene TRBV19; the D gene is possibly TRBD1 (5 bases). V lost 3 bases to trimming and J lost 7 bases, with 12 bases between them. The germline V gene has CDR1 LNHDA and CDR2 SQIVND (reference sequence). This CDR3 has 13 residues. The CDR3 coding sequence is TGTGCCAGTAGTATTAGGTCTAGGGGTGAAGCTTTCTTT. As protein: CASSIRSRGEAFF. The variable domain in full, with the rest retrieved from reference TRBV19 and TRBJ1-1, is DGGITQSPKYLFRKEGQNVTLSCEQNLNHDAMYWYRQDPGQGLRLIYYSQIVNDFQKGDIAEGYSVSREKKESFPLTVTSAQKNPTAFYLCASSIRSRGEAFFGQGTRLTVV.

The J gene is TRBJ1-2, the V gene TRBV7-2; 7 bases line up with TRBD1. CDR3 length: 14 residues. Per germline, CDR1 SGHTA and CDR2 FQGNSA. The V segment lost 3 bases and the J segment 7 bases; nucleotides outside the gene matches: 8. CDR3 loop: CASSLPGTVGGYTF. The CDR3 coding sequence is TGTGCCAGCAGCTTGCCCGGGACAGTCGGTGGCTACACCTTC.

The rearrangement uses TRBV6-2 or TRBV6-3 and TRBJ2-7; D is ambiguous. Trimming took off 6 bases at V and 4 bases at J, with 7 bases between the two ends. Germline loops: CDR1 MNHEY, CDR2 SVGEGT. The CDR3 consists of 11 residues. CDR3 region: CASSNGYEQYV. In DNA form, the CDR3 reads TGTGCCAGCAGCAACGGATACGAGCAGTACGTC.

This clonotype was detected only a few times. The chain links TRBV15 to TRBJ2-5; D gene ambiguous. Between the trimmed V and J ends, which lost 4 bases and 5 bases, there was a span of 11 bases. CDR1 LNHNV and CDR2 YYDKDF come from the germline V gene (reference sequence). The CDR3 sequence is 13 residues long. CDR3 residues: CATSKIDSETQYF. The DNA of the CDR3 is TGTGCCACCAGCAAAATAGATTCCGAGACCCAGTACTTC.

This clonotype was observed at least ten times. CDR3 nucleotides: TGTGCCAGCAGTTTACAAAACTATGGCTACACCTTC. This gives the protein CASSLQNYGYTF. V and J are TRBV12-3 or TRBV12-4 and TRBJ1-2, with no clear D. V was cut by 2 bases and J by 2 bases, with 3 bases left in between. The CDR3 is made up of 12 amino acids.

J is TRBJ1-5 and V is TRBV19; a possible D gene is TRBD1 (5 bases). V was shortened by 2 bases and J by 11 bases, with 19 bases between the two germline ends. CDR1 and CDR2 (germline): LNHDA, SQIVND (reference sequence). This CDR3 comprises 15 residues. The CDR3 nucleotides are TGTGCCAGTAGTATACGCCGTCAGGGCGGTACGGCCCAGCATTTT. As protein: CASSIRRQGGTAQHF.

This chain uses TRBV5-1 with TRBJ2-1; TRBD1 agrees at 7 bases. This CDR3 has 15 amino acids. Unmatched junction bases numbered 4, after V lost 0 bases and J lost 4 bases. Germline CDR1 SGHRS, CDR2 YFSETQ. The CDR3, as DNA: TGCGCCAGCAGCTTGGCCCACAGGGGATACAATGAGCAGTTCTTC. It codes for CASSLAHRGYNEQFF.